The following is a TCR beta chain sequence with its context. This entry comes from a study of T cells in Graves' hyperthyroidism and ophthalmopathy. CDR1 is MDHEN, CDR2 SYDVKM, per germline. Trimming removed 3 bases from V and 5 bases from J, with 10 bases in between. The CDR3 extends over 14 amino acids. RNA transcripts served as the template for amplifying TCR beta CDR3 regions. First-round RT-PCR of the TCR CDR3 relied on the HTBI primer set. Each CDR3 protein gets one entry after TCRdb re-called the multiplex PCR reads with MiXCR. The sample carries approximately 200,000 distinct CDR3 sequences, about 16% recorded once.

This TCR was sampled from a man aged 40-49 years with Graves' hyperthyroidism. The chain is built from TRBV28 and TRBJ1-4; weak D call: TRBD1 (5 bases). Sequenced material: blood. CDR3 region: CASSFSGGNEKLFF. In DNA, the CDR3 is TGTGCCAGCAGTTTTTCTGGGGGGAATGAAAAACTGTTTTTT. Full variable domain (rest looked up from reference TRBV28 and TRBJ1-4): DVKVTQSSRYLVKRTGEKVFLECVQDMDHENMFWYRQDPGLGLRLIYFSYDVKMKEKGDIPEGYSVSREKKERFSLILESASTNQTSMYLCASSFSGGNEKLFFGSGTQLSVL.